This TCR beta chain came from a study of identifying expanded T cells in peripheral blood. Here immunoSEQ multiplex PCR was the method, and the copy in TCRdb shows in-frame clones only, minus some. The sample includes about 110,000 clones, 88% of them seen just once. The sequencing sample was made of blood. This TCR was recovered from a person aged 18 to 70 in good health.

The CDR3 bases are TGTGCCTGGAGTGTAGGACAGGGAAACTATGGCTACACCTTC. Its translation: CAWSVGQGNYGYTF. V and J are TRBV30 and TRBJ1-2; 8 nucleotides agree with TRBD1. CDR3 length: 14 amino acids. The germline gives CDR1 GTSNPN, CDR2 SVGIG (reference sequence). Trimming took 0 bases from V and 2 from J; bases not matched to a gene: 2.